This T cell receptor (beta chain) was sequenced in a study of identical twins. The study's findings and limits: Insertions ran lower in abundant cord blood beta clonotypes, though not in memory repertoires. Invariant cells of the MAIT and iNKT types might have partly distorted the zero-insertion analyses.

This clonotype appeared many times. The antigen is unknown. TCRdb passed the 5' RACE reads through MiXCR, listing each CDR3 protein once. The data contain about 150,000 distinct CDR3 sequences, roughly 3.5% of them singletons. The CDR3 totals 15 residues. V was clipped by 5 bases and J by 5 bases; unmatched bases: 11. Germline V gene sequence: CDR1 DFQATT, CDR2 SNEGSKA (reference sequence). This chain joins TRBV20-1 and TRBJ2-5; 10 nucleotides align to TRBD2. The sequenced sample was memory T cells sorted from blood. This receptor was identified in a man aged 18-30 years in good health. CDR3 sequence (DNA): TGCAGTGCTCAGGCGCTAGCGGGAGTGAGGGAGACCCAGTACTTC. Translation: CSAQALAGVRETQYF.